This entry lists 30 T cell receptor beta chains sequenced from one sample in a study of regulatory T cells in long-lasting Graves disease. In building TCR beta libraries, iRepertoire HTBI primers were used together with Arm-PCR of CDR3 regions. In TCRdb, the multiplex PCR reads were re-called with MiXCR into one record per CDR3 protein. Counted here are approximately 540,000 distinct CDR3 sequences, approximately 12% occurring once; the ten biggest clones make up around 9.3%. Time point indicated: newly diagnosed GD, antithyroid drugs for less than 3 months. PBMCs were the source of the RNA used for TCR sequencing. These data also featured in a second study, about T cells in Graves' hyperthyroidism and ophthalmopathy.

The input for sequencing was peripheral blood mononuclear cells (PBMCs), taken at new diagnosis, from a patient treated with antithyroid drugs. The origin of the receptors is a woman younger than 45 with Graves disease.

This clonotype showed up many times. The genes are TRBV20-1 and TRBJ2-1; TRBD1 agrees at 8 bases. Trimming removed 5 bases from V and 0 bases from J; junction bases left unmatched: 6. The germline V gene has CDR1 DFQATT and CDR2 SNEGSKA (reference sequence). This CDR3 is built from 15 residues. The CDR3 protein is CSAHPTGGSYNEQFF. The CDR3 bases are TGCAGTGCTCACCCAACAGGGGGCTCCTACAATGAGCAGTTCTTC.

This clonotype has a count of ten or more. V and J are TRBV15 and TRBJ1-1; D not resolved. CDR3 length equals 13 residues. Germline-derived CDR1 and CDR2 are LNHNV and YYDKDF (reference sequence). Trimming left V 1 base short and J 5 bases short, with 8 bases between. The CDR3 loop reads CATSRAEGTEAFF. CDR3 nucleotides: TGTGCCACCAGCAGAGCAGAGGGAACTGAAGCTTTCTTT.

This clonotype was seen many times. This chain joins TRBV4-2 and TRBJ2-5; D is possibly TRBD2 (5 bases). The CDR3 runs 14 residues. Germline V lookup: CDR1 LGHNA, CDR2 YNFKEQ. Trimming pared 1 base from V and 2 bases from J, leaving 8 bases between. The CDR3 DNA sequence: TGTGCCAGCAGCCAAGTGGAGCGGCAAGAGACCCAGTACTTC. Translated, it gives CASSQVERQETQYF.

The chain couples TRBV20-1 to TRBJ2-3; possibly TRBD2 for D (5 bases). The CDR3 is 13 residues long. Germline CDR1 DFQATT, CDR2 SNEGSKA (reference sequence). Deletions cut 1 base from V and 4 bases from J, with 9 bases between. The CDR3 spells CSARAGNSDTQYF. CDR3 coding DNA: TGCAGTGCTAGAGCCGGGAACTCAGATACGCAGTATTTT.

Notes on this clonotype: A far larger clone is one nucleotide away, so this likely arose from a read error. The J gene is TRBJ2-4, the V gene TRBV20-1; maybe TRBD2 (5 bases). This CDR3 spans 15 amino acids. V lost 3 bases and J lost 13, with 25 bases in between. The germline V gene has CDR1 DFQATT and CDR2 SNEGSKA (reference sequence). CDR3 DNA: TGCAGTGCTAGGTTGTGGGAGAGGATCGGTAATGAGCAGTACTTC. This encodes CSARLWERIGNEQYF.

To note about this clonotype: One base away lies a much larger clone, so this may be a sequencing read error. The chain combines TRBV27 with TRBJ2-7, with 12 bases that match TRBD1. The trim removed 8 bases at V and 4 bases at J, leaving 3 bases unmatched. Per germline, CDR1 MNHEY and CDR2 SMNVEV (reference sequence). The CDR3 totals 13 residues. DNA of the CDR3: TGTGCCAGCTGGGGACAGGGGGCTTACGAGCAGTACTTC. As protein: CASWGQGAYEQYF.

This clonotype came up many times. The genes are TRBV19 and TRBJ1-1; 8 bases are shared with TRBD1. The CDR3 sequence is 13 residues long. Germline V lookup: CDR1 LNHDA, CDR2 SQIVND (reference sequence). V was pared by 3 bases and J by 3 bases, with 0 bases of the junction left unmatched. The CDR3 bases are TGTGCCAGTAGTATGGACAGGGACACTGAAGCTTTCTTT. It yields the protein CASSMDRDTEAFF.

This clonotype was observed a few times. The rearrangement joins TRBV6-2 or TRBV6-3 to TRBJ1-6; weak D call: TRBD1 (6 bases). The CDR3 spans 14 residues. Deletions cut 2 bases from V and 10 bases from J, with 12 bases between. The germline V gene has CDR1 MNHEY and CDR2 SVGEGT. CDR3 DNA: TGTGCCAGCAGTTACGTCGCAGGGGTATCACCCCTCCACTTT. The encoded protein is CASSYVAGVSPLHF.

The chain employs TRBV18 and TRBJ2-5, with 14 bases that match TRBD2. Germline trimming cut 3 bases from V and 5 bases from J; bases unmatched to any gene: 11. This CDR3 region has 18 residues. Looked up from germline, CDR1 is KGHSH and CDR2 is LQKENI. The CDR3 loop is CASSPLVTSGRAVETQYF. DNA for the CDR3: TGTGCCAGCTCACCCCTGGTGACTAGCGGGAGGGCCGTGGAGACCCAGTACTTC. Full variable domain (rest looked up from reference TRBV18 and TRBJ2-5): NAGVMQNPRHLVRRRGQEARLRCSPMKGHSHVYWYRQLPEEGLKFMVYLQKENIIDESGMPKERFSAEFPKEGPSILRIQQVVRGDSAAYFCASSPLVTSGRAVETQYFGPGTRLLVL.

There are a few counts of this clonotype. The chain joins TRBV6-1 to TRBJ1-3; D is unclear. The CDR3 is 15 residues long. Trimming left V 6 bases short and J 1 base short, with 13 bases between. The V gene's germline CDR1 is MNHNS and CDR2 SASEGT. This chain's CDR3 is CASRVGLLSGNTIYF. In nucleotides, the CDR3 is TGTGCCAGCAGGGTCGGACTCCTATCTGGAAACACCATATATTTT.

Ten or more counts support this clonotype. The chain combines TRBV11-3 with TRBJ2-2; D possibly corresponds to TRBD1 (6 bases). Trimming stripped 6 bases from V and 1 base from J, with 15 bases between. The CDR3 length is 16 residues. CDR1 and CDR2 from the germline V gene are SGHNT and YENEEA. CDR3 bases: TGTGCCAGCAGACCGACCGGGACAAGGAACACCGGGGAGCTGTTTTTT. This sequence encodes CASRPTGTRNTGELFF.

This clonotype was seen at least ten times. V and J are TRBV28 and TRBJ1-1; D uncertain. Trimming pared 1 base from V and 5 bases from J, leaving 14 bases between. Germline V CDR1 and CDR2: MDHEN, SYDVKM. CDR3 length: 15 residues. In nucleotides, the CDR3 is TGTGCCAGCAGTTTATCGATCCGGGGTTTAACTGAAGCTTTCTTT. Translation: CASSLSIRGLTEAFF.

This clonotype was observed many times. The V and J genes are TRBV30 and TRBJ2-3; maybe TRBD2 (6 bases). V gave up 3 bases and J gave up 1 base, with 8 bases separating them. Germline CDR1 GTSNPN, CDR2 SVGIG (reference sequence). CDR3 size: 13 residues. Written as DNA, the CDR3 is TGTGCCTGGAGGGAGGGAGGCACAGATACGCAGTATTTT. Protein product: CAWREGGTDTQYF.

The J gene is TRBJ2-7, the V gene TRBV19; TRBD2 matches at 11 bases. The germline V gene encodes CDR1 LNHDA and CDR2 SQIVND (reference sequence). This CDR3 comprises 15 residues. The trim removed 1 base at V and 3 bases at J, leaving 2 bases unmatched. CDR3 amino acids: CASSIGSGRVYEQYF. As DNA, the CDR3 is TGTGCCAGTAGTATAGGTAGCGGGAGGGTCTACGAGCAGTACTTC.

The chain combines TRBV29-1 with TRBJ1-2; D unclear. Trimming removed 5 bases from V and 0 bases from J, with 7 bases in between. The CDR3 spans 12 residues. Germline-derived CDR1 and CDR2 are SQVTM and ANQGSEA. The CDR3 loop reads CSVSQPNYGYTF. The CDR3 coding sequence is TGCAGCGTTTCCCAGCCTAACTATGGCTACACCTTC.

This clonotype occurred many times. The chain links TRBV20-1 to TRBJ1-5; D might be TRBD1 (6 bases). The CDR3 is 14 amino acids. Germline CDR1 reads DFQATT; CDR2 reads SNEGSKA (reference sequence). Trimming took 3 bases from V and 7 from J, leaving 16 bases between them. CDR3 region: CSASRQALDQPQHF. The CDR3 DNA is TGCAGTGCTAGCAGACAGGCCCTGGACCAGCCCCAGCATTTT.

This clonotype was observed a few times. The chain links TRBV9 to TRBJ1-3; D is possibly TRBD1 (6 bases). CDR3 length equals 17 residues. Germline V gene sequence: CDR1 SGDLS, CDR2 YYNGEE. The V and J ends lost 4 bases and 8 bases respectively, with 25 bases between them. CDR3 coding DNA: TGTGCCAGCAGCCGGGGGGTGGGACACAAGGGGATAGACACCATATATTTT. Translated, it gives CASSRGVGHKGIDTIYF.

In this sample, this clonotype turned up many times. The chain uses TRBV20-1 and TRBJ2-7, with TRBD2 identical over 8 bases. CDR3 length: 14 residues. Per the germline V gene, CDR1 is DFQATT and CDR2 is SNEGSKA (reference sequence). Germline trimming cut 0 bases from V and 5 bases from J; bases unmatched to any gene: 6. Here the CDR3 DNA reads TGCAGTGCTAGAGATCAAGCGGGAGTAAACGAGCAGTACTTC. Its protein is CSARDQAGVNEQYF.

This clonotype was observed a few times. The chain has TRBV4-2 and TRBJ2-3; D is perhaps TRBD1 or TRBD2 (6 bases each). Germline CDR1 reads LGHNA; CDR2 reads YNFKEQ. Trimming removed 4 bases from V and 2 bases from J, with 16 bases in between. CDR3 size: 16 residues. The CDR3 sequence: CASSPRWGAPTDTQYF. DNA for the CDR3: TGTGCCAGCAGCCCAAGGTGGGGGGCTCCCACAGATACGCAGTATTTT.

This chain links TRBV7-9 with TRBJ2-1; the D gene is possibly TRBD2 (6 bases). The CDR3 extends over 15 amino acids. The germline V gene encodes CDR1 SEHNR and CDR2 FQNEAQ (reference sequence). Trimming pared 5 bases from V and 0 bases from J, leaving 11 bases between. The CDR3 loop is CASSLGLYSYNEQFF. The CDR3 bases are TGTGCCAGCAGCCTTGGACTATACTCCTACAATGAGCAGTTCTTC.

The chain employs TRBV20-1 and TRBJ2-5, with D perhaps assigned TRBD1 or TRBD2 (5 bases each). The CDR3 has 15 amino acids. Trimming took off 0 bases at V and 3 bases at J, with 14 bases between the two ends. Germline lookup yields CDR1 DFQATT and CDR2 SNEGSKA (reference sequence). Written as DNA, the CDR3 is TGCAGTGCTAGAGATTTACTAGGGGTGAAAGAGACCCAGTACTTC. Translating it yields CSARDLLGVKETQYF.

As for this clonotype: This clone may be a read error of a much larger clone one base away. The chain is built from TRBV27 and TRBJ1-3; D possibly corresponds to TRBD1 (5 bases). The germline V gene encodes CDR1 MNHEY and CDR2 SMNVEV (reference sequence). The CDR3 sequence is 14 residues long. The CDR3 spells CASWTRSSGNTICF. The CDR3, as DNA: TGTGCCAGCTGGACACGGTCCTCTGGAAACACCATATGTTTT.

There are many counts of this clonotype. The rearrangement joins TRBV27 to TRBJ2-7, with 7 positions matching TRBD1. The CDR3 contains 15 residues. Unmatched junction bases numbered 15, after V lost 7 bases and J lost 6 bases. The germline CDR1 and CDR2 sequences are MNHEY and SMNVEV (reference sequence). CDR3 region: CASKKYGQVALEQYF. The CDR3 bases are TGTGCCAGCAAGAAATACGGACAGGTTGCGCTCGAGCAGTACTTC.

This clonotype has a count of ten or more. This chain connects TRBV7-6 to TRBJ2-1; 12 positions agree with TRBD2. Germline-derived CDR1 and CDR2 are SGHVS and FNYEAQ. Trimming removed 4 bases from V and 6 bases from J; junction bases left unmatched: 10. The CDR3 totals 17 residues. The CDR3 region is CASSSSPTSGSINEQFF. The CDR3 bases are TGTGCCAGCAGCTCATCCCCGACTAGCGGGAGTATCAATGAGCAGTTCTTC.

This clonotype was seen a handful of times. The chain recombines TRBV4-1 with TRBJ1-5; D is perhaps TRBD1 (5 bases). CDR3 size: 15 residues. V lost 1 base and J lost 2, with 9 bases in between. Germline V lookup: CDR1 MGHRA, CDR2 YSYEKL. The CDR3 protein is CASSQGVQGNQPQHF. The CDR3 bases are TGCGCCAGCAGCCAAGGGGTACAGGGCAATCAGCCCCAGCATTTT.

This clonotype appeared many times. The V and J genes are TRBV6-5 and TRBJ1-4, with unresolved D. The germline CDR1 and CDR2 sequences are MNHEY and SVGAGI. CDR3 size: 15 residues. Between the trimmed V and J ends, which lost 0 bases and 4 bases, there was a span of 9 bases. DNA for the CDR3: TGTGCCAGCAGTTACTCGGGAGGGAATAATGAAAAACTGTTTTTT. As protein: CASSYSGGNNEKLFF.

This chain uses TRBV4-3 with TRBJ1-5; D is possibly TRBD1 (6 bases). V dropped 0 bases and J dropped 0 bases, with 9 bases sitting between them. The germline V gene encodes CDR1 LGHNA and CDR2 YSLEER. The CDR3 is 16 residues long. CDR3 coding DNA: TGCGCCAGCAGCCAAGAGTGGGGGGCTAGCAATCAGCCCCAGCATTTT. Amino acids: CASSQEWGASNQPQHF.

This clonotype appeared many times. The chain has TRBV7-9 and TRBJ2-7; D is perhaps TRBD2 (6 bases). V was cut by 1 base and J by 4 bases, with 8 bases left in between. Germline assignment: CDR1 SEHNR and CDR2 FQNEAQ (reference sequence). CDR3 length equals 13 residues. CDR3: CASSLDGRYEQYF. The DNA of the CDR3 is TGTGCCAGCAGCTTAGACGGGAGATACGAGCAGTACTTC.

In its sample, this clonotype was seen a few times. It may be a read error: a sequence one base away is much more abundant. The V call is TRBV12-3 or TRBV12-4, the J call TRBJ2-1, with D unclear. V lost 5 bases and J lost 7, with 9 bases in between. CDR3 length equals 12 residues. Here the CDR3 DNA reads TGTGCCAGCAGTCCGGCTAGTAATGAGCAGTTCTTC. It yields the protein CASSPASNEQFF.

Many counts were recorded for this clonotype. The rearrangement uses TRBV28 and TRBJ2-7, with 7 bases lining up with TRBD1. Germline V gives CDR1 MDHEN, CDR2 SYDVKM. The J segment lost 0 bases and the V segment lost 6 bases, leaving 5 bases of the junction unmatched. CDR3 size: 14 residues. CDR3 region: CASRIQGSSYEQYF. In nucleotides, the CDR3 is TGTGCCAGCAGAATACAGGGGAGCTCCTACGAGCAGTACTTC.